Presented here are 17 T cell receptor beta chains from one specimen sequenced in a study of shared clonotypes between healthy human individuals. The data were produced by immunoSEQ multiplex PCR, yet TCRdb's version contains in-frame clones alone and is incomplete. The table includes over 850,000 clones, about 84% detected once. Source material: memory CD4+ T cells from PBMCs. Subset in this sample: CD45RA-negative fraction. These receptors were collected from a young man in good health. Some clones in this sample may be carry-over from other donors' samples.

This chain uses TRBV30 with TRBJ2-5; D ambiguous. The CDR3 covers 14 residues. CDR1 and CDR2 (germline): GTSNPN, SVGIG (reference sequence). Trimming took 7 bases from V and 6 from J, leaving 21 bases between them. CDR3 coding DNA: TGTGCCTCCCAGCTCCAGGATGGGCTGAAGACCCAGTACTTC. This translates into CASQLQDGLKTQYF.

V usage is TRBV18 and J usage is TRBJ2-1, with 8 bases aligning to TRBD2. CDR1 is KGHSH and CDR2 is LQKENI in the germline V gene. With V trimmed by 1 base and J by 5 bases, 4 bases remained unmatched. This CDR3 comprises 15 residues. The CDR3 spells CASSPRISGNNEQFF. CDR3 nucleotide sequence: TGTGCCAGCTCACCACGGATTAGCGGGAACAATGAGCAGTTCTTC.

This clone was observed a few times. V is TRBV7-6 and J is TRBJ2-5; D is unresolved. The CDR3 is 13 amino acids. The V end was cut by 4 bases, the J end by 5 bases, with 11 bases between. The germline CDR1 and CDR2 sequences are SGHVS and FNYEAQ. The CDR3 nucleotides read TGTGCCAGCAGCTCGGAGTTTACGGAGACCCAGTACTTC. Protein: CASSSEFTETQYF. The full variable domain, its missing parts supplied by reference TRBV7-6 and TRBJ2-5, is GAGVSQSPRYKVTKRGQDVALRCDPISGHVSLYWYRQALGQGPEFLTYFNYEAQQDKSGLPNDRFSAERPEGSISTLTIQRTEQRDSAMYRCASSSEFTETQYFGPGTRLLVL.

The rearrangement uses TRBV18 and TRBJ1-1; maybe TRBD1 (6 bases). The CDR3 has 17 residues. The V gene's germline CDR1 is KGHSH and CDR2 LQKENI. V was cut by 3 bases and J by 0 bases, with 17 bases left in between. CDR3 in amino acids: CASSPLPGGGLNTEAFF. In DNA form, the CDR3 reads TGTGCCAGCTCACCCTTACCGGGGGGCGGTCTGAACACTGAAGCTTTCTTT.

V usage is TRBV7-2 and J usage is TRBJ1-1, with 9 nucleotides matching TRBD1. The CDR3 totals 14 residues. CDR1 and CDR2 from the germline V gene are SGHTA and FQGNSA. With 2 bases clipped from V and 4 bases from J, the junction kept 2 bases outside the gene matches. The CDR3 DNA reads TGTGCCAGCAGCTTATACAGGGGGCTCACTGAAGCTTTCTTT. It codes for CASSLYRGLTEAFF.

The chain carries TRBV28 and TRBJ2-3, with 10 bases lining up with TRBD2. The CDR3 is 15 residues long. V lost 7 bases, J lost 1 base, and 5 bases stayed unmatched. Germline V gene data show CDR1 as MDHEN and CDR2 as SYDVKM. CDR3 protein: CASTSGTSGTDTQYF. The CDR3 DNA is TGTGCCAGCACTAGCGGGACTAGCGGCACAGATACGCAGTATTTT.

The chain couples TRBV18 to TRBJ1-1; perhaps TRBD1 as D (5 bases). Per the germline V gene, CDR1 is KGHSH and CDR2 is LQKENI. The CDR3 is 16 residues long. The V end was cut by 3 bases, the J end by 1 base, with 15 bases between. The CDR3 loop is CASSPTRDSRNTEAFF. The CDR3 DNA sequence: TGTGCCAGCTCACCTACCCGGGACTCCAGGAACACTGAAGCTTTCTTT.

On this clone itself: This sample also contains other DNA sequences that code for the same CDR3. The chain employs TRBV9 and TRBJ2-2; the D is unclear. Germline assignment: CDR1 SGDLS and CDR2 YYNGEE. V was clipped by 4 bases and J by 4 bases, with 8 bases between them. The CDR3 covers 13 residues. The CDR3 is CASSSRPTGELFF. Here the CDR3 DNA reads TGTGCCAGCAGCTCACGACCCACCGGGGAGCTGTTTTTT.

The chain links TRBV7-2 to TRBJ1-2, with D possibly matching TRBD1 (6 bases). With 1 base removed from V and 8 bases from J, the gap between germline ends came to 20 bases. Germline V gene data show CDR1 as SGHTA and CDR2 as FQGNSA. The CDR3 sequence is 16 residues long. CDR3 amino acids: CASSLELQGSGGGYTF. The CDR3 DNA reads as TGTGCCAGCAGCTTAGAGCTACAGGGCAGTGGAGGGGGCTACACCTTC.

This clone appeared a few times. CDR3 in amino acids: CASSRGQGRYEQYF. CDR3 nucleotide sequence: TGCGCCAGCAGTAGAGGGCAGGGGCGGTACGAGCAGTACTTC. The chain carries TRBV5-1 and TRBJ2-7, with D tentatively TRBD1 (6 bases). Trimming stripped 5 bases from V and 4 bases from J, with 16 bases between. CDR3 length equals 14 residues. CDR1 and CDR2 from the germline V gene are SGHRS and YFSETQ.

The chain is built from TRBV7-9 and TRBJ2-7; D tentatively fits TRBD1 or TRBD2 (6 bases each). CDR3 length: 15 residues. Trimming removed 5 bases from V and 1 base from J, with 15 bases in between. Germline V lookup: CDR1 SEHNR, CDR2 FQNEAQ (reference sequence). CDR3 nucleotides: TGTGCCAGCAGCCGGGGGCAGGCGAGTTCCTACGAGCAGTACTTC. Its protein product is CASSRGQASSYEQYF. The variable domain in full, completed from reference TRBV7-9 and TRBJ2-7, reads DTGVSQNPRHKITKRGQNVTFRCDPISEHNRLYWYRQTLGQGPEFLTYFQNEAQLEKSRLLSDRFSAERPKGSFSTLEIQRTEQGDSAMYLCASSRGQASSYEQYFGPGTRLTVT.

The chain couples TRBV5-1 to TRBJ2-5; 16 bases are a match to TRBD2. Germline V gene lookup returns CDR1 SGHRS and CDR2 YFSETQ. The ends lost 6 bases at V and 5 bases at J; junction bases unmatched: 10. The CDR3 has 17 residues. CDR3 region: CASTSGTSGRAQETQYF. CDR3 sequence (DNA): TGCGCCAGCACCTCCGGGACTAGCGGGAGGGCCCAGGAGACCCAGTACTTC.

This clone has at least ten counts. The rearrangement links TRBV7-9 to TRBJ2-7; 9 nucleotides agree with TRBD1. From germline, CDR1 is SEHNR and CDR2 FQNEAQ (reference sequence). V gave up 4 bases and J gave up 5 bases; unmatched junction bases: 6. The length of the CDR3 is 14 residues. The CDR3 loop is CASSYSGTGNEQYF. CDR3 sequence (DNA): TGTGCCAGCAGCTACTCCGGGACAGGGAACGAGCAGTACTTC.

The chain carries TRBV5-1 and TRBJ2-3, with 7 bases lining up with TRBD1. Trimming at V came to 4 bases and at J to 7 bases, leaving 6 bases not matched to a gene. The CDR3 covers 13 residues. CDR1 and CDR2 from the germline V gene are SGHRS and YFSETQ. The CDR3 coding sequence is TGCGCCAGCAGCCCCAGACAGGGAAATACGCAGTATTTT. As protein: CASSPRQGNTQYF.

This clone showed up just once. The V and J genes are TRBV15 and TRBJ1-2; no clear D gene. CDR1 is LNHNV and CDR2 is YYDKDF in the germline V gene (reference sequence). The length of the CDR3 is 11 residues. Between the trimmed V and J ends, which lost 0 bases and 11 bases, there was a span of 7 bases. The CDR3 reads CATSRDSLYTF. CDR3 sequence (DNA): TGTGCCACCAGCAGAGACTCCTTGTACACCTTC.

The J gene is TRBJ2-7, the V gene TRBV5-1; 12 bases agree with TRBD1. The CDR3 totals 18 residues. Germline V gene lookup returns CDR1 SGHRS and CDR2 YFSETQ. Trimming removed 4 bases from V and 3 bases from J; junction bases left unmatched: 14. CDR3 DNA sequence: TGCGCCAGCAGCAACCGGGACAGGGGGCTCCAACCCGGCTACGAGCAGTACTTC. Translating gives CASSNRDRGLQPGYEQYF.

J is TRBJ2-1 and V is TRBV6-1; 11 bases map to TRBD2. The V and J ends lost 1 base and 1 base, in that order; junction bases with no gene match: 6. The length of the CDR3 is 18 residues. Germline values: CDR1 MNHNS, CDR2 SASEGT. The CDR3 loop is CASSEVTSGSSSYNEQFF. For the CDR3, the DNA is TGTGCCAGCAGTGAAGTCACTAGCGGGAGTTCGTCCTACAATGAGCAGTTCTTC.